A single count supports the clone carrying this T cell receptor beta chain. Its antigen is currently unknown. These data originate in a study of identical twins. V shed 2 bases, J shed 1 base, and the junction held 6 bases outside the gene matches. Germline V gene lookup returns CDR1 SGHTA and CDR2 FQGNSA. CDR3 length: 17 amino acids. General study results and limits: Among beta out-of-frame sequences, excess sharing between twins appeared weaker. Fewer insertions marked abundant cord blood beta clonotypes; young adult naive trended weakly, memory not at all.

TCRdb re-analysed the 5' RACE reads in MiXCR, keeping a single row per CDR3 protein. Altogether about 340,000 distinct CDR3 sequences are present, roughly 10% being singletons, with the ten largest covering under 10%. This receptor was obtained from a woman in her 50s in good health. The sequenced sample consisted of naive T cells sorted from blood. The genes are TRBV7-2 and TRBJ2-3; TRBD2 matches at 10 bases. In DNA form, the CDR3 reads TGTGCCAGCAGCTTAAGGGGGCTAGCGGGGGGCACAGATACGCAGTATTTT. As protein: CASSLRGLAGGTDTQYF.